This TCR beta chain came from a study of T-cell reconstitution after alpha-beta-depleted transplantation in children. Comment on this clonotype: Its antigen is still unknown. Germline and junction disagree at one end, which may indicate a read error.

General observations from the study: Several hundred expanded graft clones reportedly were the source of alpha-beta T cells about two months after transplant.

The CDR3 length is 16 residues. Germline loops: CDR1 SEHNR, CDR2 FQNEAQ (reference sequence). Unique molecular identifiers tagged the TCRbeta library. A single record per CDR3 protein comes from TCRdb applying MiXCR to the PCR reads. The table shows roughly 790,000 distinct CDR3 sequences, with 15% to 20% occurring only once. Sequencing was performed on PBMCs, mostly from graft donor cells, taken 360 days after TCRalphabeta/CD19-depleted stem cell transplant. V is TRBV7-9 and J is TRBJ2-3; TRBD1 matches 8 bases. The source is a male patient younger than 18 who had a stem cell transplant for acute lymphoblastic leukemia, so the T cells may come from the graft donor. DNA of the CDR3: TGTGCCAGCAACGGCGACAGGGGAGGTGTAGCAGATACGCGGTATTTT. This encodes CASNGDRGGVADTRYF.